A few counts support the clone carrying this T cell receptor (beta chain). The protocol was immunoSEQ multiplex PCR, while the TCRdb copy is restricted to in-frame clones and leaves out a portion. This sample has approximately 100,000 clones, with around 86% found just once. The data originate from a study of preoperative IRX-2 immunotherapy in early breast cancer. This sample's treatment: preoperative locoregional IRX-2 cytokine immunotherapy. This phase Ib study tested locoregional IRX-2 cytokine immunotherapy given before surgery. Germline-derived CDR1 and CDR2 are SGHRS and YFSETQ. The CDR3 consists of 14 residues. The V end lost 0 bases, the J end lost 8 bases, and 9 bases lay between the germline ends.

The sample was tumor tissue, taken after IRX-2 immunotherapy. This sequence was found in a human donor with breast cancer. The chain employs TRBV5-1 and TRBJ1-6, with D unresolved. The DNA for the CDR3 is TGCGCCAGCAGCTTGGTGCAGGAGGATTCACCCCTCCACTTT. This gives the protein CASSLVQEDSPLHF.